One sample yielded the 25 T cell receptor beta chains listed below, sequenced in a study of blood T cells in healthy people across ages. Then a second PCR, running about 7 to 11 cycles, was carried out with a sample-barcoded 5' primer and a J-beta primer mix. TCRdb passed the 5' RACE reads through MiXCR, listing each CDR3 protein once. Of around 900,000 distinct CDR3 sequences listed, roughly 50% are singletons. Sequenced: blood. The receptors derive from a woman aged 55-70 years in good health.

The V gene is TRBV4-1, the J gene TRBJ1-2; D uncertain. The length of the CDR3 is 16 residues. V was cut by 5 bases and J by 4 bases, with 20 bases left in between. Germline CDR1 reads MGHRA; CDR2 reads YSYEKL. The CDR3 spells CASSSYETRILYGYTF. Here the CDR3 DNA reads TGCGCCAGCAGCTCCTATGAGACGCGCATACTCTATGGCTACACCTTC.

The genes are TRBV3-1 and TRBJ2-3; D gene ambiguous. V lost 4 bases and J lost 2, with 10 bases in between. This CDR3 region has 14 residues. The V gene's germline CDR1 is LGHDT and CDR2 YNNKEL (reference sequence). In nucleotides, the CDR3 is TGTGCCAGCAGCCCGAACGCCGCCACAGATACGCAGTATTTT. This translates into CASSPNAATDTQYF.

The chain links TRBV28 to TRBJ2-3; TRBD2 agrees at 8 bases. J was trimmed by 7 bases and V by 5 bases; bases with no gene match: 11. Germline loops: CDR1 MDHEN, CDR2 SYDVKM. This CDR3 has 15 amino acids. CDR3 amino acids: CASSMTSERVNTQYF. The CDR3 DNA follows: TGTGCCAGCAGTATGACTAGCGAGAGGGTAAATACGCAGTATTTT.

This chain uses TRBV18 with TRBJ2-7, with 7 bases fitting TRBD2. The CDR3 covers 15 residues. J gave up 3 bases and V 3 bases, and 8 bases lay outside the gene matches. Looked up from germline, CDR1 is KGHSH and CDR2 is LQKENI. The CDR3 DNA follows: TGTGCCAGCTCACCTTCCGGGACTACTCACTACGAGCAGTACTTC. Its protein product is CASSPSGTTHYEQYF.

This clonotype was counted a single time. This rearrangement joins TRBV9 to TRBJ2-7; TRBD1 or TRBD2 may be the D gene (5 bases each). V gave up 4 bases and J gave up 4 bases, with 15 bases separating them. The length of the CDR3 is 14 residues. Germline lookup yields CDR1 SGDLS and CDR2 YYNGEE. Here the CDR3 reads CASSPGDRGYEQYF. Here the CDR3 DNA reads TGTGCCAGCAGCCCCGGGGACCGTGGGTACGAGCAGTACTTC.

The rearrangement uses TRBV6-5 and TRBJ2-5, with D hard to call. Judging by the DNA end, TRBJ2-7 fits better; the J call may be wrong. The CDR3 runs 15 residues. Looked up from germline, CDR1 is MNHEY and CDR2 is SVGAGI. The CDR3 sequence: CASSYSKGATYEQYF. CDR3 sequence (DNA): TGTGCCAGCAGTTACTCGAAAGGTGCGACCTACGAGCAGTACTTC.

About this clonotype: One end of the junction is discordant with germline, which a read error may explain. This chain connects TRBV12-3 or TRBV12-4 to TRBJ2-3, with D uncertain. The CDR3 covers 16 residues. The CDR3 sequence is CASSFYGTQKADTQYF. The DNA for the CDR3 is TGTGCCAGCAGTTTCTACGGCACTCAGAAGGCAGATACGCAATATTTT.

In its sample, this clonotype was seen a few times. The chain has TRBV14 and TRBJ2-4, with 8 bases identical to TRBD2. Trimming at V came to 4 bases and at J to 2 bases, leaving 10 bases not matched to a gene. The CDR3 length is 17 residues. Looked up from germline, CDR1 is SGHDN and CDR2 is FVKESK. The CDR3 loop is CASSRYGTSGTKNIQYF. Written as DNA, the CDR3 is TGTGCCAGCAGCCGATACGGGACTAGTGGGACCAAAAACATTCAGTACTTC.

This chain links TRBV12-3 or TRBV12-4 with TRBJ1-4; D uncertain. V was shortened by 5 bases and J by 1 base, with 11 bases between the two germline ends. This CDR3 contains 15 residues. The CDR3 DNA is TGTGCCAGCAGTCCCTTTGAGGGAACTAATGAAAAACTGTTTTTT. Amino acids: CASSPFEGTNEKLFF.

This clonotype was picked up a small number of times. The chain carries TRBV7-3 and TRBJ2-3, with a weak D call TRBD2 (5 bases). With 4 bases removed from V and 2 bases from J, the gap between germline ends came to 16 bases. CDR3 length: 16 amino acids. Germline CDR1 reads SGHTA; CDR2 reads FQGTGA. CDR3 DNA sequence: TGTGCCAGCAGCTCGCCAGCCAGCGGTCTCACAGATACGCAGTATTTT. Residues: CASSSPASGLTDTQYF.

Only a few counts were recorded for this clonotype. V and J are TRBV18 and TRBJ2-1; possibly TRBD1 or TRBD2 for D (5 bases each). The germline CDR1 and CDR2 sequences are KGHSH and LQKENI. With 4 bases removed from V and 10 bases from J, the gap between germline ends came to 23 bases. The CDR3 has 16 residues. The CDR3 sequence is CASSRPRGTAWGEQFF. CDR3 coding DNA: TGTGCCAGCTCACGTCCACGAGGTACCGCGTGGGGGGAGCAGTTCTTC.

This rearrangement joins TRBV14 to TRBJ2-3, with D unclear. With 5 bases removed from V and 0 bases from J, the gap between germline ends came to 12 bases. This CDR3 spans 15 amino acids. Germline CDR1 is SGHDN and CDR2 is FVKESK. The chain's CDR3 is CASSDGRASTDTQYF. The CDR3 coding sequence is TGTGCCAGCAGCGATGGACGGGCTAGCACAGATACGCAGTATTTT. Full variable domain (missing parts from reference TRBV14 and TRBJ2-3): EAGVTQFPSHSVIEKGQTVTLRCDPISGHDNLYWYRRVMGKEIKFLLHFVKESKQDESGMPNNRFLAERTGGTYSTLKVQPAELEDSGVYFCASSDGRASTDTQYFGPGTRLTVL.

The V gene is TRBV11-2, the J gene TRBJ2-7, with D unresolved. Deletions cut 2 bases from V and 7 bases from J, with 12 bases between. Per germline, CDR1 SGHAT and CDR2 FQNNGV. The CDR3 loop spans 13 amino acids. The CDR3 DNA reads TGTGCCAGCAGCTTATCAACAGTAAATGAGCAGTACTTC. It translates to CASSLSTVNEQYF.

V gene TRBV29-1 combines with J gene TRBJ2-1; D gene ambiguous. Germline V CDR1 and CDR2: SQVTM, ANQGSEA. This CDR3 has 12 residues. Trimming removed 5 bases at V and 10 bases at J, with 15 bases between. The CDR3 DNA sequence: TGCAGCGTTCAATTCTCAACGTCGGAGCAGTTCTTC. Its translation: CSVQFSTSEQFF.

This clonotype has only a few counts. The chain carries TRBV6-5 and TRBJ1-2; TRBD1 aligns across 8 bases. There are 16 residues in the CDR3. V trimming: 0 bases; J trimming: 7 bases; junction bases outside the gene matches: 10. The germline V gene encodes CDR1 MNHEY and CDR2 SVGAGI. The CDR3 nucleotides are TGTGCCAGCAGTTACTCGACGCGGACAGGGAAGAGTGGCTACACCTTC. It translates to CASSYSTRTGKSGYTF.

This chain joins TRBV18 and TRBJ2-3, with D possibly called TRBD1 or TRBD2 (7 bases each). The CDR3 length is 15 residues. Germline V gives CDR1 KGHSH, CDR2 LQKENI. Trimming cost V 2 bases and J 4 bases, with 13 bases left between them. CDR3 residues: CASSPSTGRADTQYF. Written as DNA, the CDR3 is TGTGCCAGCTCACCATCGACAGGGAGGGCAGATACGCAGTATTTT.

V and J are TRBV27 and TRBJ1-6; D call uncertain. V shed 5 bases and J shed 9 bases, with 14 bases lying between them. Germline V lookup: CDR1 MNHEY, CDR2 SMNVEV (reference sequence). The CDR3 sequence is 14 residues long. As DNA, the CDR3 is TGTGCCAGCAGTGTACACCAACGGACTTCACCCCTCCACTTT. This gives the protein CASSVHQRTSPLHF.

V is TRBV5-5 and J is TRBJ2-1, with 9 bases identical to TRBD1. The J call may be incorrect, as the DNA end agrees better with TRBJ2-7. In germline, CDR1 is SGHKS, CDR2 YYEKEE (reference sequence). CDR3 length: 15 amino acids. The CDR3 reads CASSLPYRGRHEQYF. For the CDR3, the DNA is TGTGCCAGCAGCTTACCATACAGGGGGCGTCACGAGCAGTACTTC.

This clonotype has just a few counts. J is TRBJ2-1 and V is TRBV5-6, with D possibly matching TRBD2 (6 bases). V was trimmed by 2 bases and J by 9 bases, leaving 18 bases between them. This CDR3 region has 15 residues. In germline, CDR1 is SGHDT, CDR2 YYEEEE. CDR3 region: CASSFLTRDGGEQFF. The CDR3 DNA follows: TGTGCCAGCAGCTTCCTGACTAGGGATGGTGGTGAGCAGTTCTTC.

The chain links TRBV7-2 to TRBJ1-5; 9 nucleotides agree with TRBD1. Germline CDR1 and CDR2: SGHTA and FQGNSA. The length of the CDR3 is 18 residues. V lost 2 bases and J lost 1; bases outside the gene matches: 9. The chain's CDR3 is CASSLYGTGRFSNQPQHF. As DNA, the CDR3 is TGTGCCAGCAGCTTATATGGGACAGGGCGGTTCAGCAATCAGCCCCAGCATTTT.

This clonotype has a single count. The chain combines TRBV27 with TRBJ1-2; D gene uncertain. Looked up from germline, CDR1 is MNHEY and CDR2 is SMNVEV (reference sequence). The CDR3 extends over 15 amino acids. Trimming cost V 2 bases and J 0 bases, with 10 bases left between them. Here the CDR3 DNA reads TGTGCCAGCAGTTTACTCGGGGATACTAACTATGGCTACACCTTC. Translation gives CASSLLGDTNYGYTF.

This chain uses TRBV25-1 with TRBJ2-7, with TRBD1 matching 11 bases. The CDR3 has 11 amino acids. Looked up from germline, CDR1 is MGHDK and CDR2 is SYGVNS. With 11 bases clipped from V and 5 bases from J, the junction kept 2 bases outside the gene matches. CDR3: CAADRGHEQYF. The CDR3 coding sequence is TGTGCCGCGGACAGGGGGCACGAGCAGTACTTC.

The sample holds many counts of this clonotype. A read error is possible here, since a much larger clone lies one base away. The chain has TRBV29-1 and TRBJ2-1; D may match TRBD1 or TRBD2 (6 bases each). The J call may be incorrect, as the DNA end agrees better with TRBJ2-7. Germline CDR1 and CDR2: SQVTM and ANQGSEA. The CDR3 is 14 residues long. The CDR3 sequence: CSVEPGAGYNEQYF. In DNA, the CDR3 is TGCAGCGTTGAACCGGGGGCTGGCTACAATGAGCAGTACTTC.

The V call is TRBV9, the J call TRBJ2-7; D perhaps matches TRBD2 (5 bases). V was shortened by 3 bases and J by 6 bases, with 16 bases between the two germline ends. Germline V lookup: CDR1 SGDLS, CDR2 YYNGEE. This CDR3 has 14 amino acids. The CDR3 DNA reads as TGTGCCAGCAGCGCGGCTCTTTGGAGCGGCGAGCAGTACTTC. This translates into CASSAALWSGEQYF.

The chain couples TRBV6-6 to TRBJ1-6, with D possibly TRBD1 on 6 matching bases. Per germline, CDR1 MNHNY and CDR2 SVGAGI (reference sequence). This CDR3 has 17 amino acids. The V and J ends lost 6 bases and 0 bases respectively, with 15 bases between them. This CDR3 reads CASSPNRESSYNSPLHF. The CDR3 DNA reads as TGTGCCAGCAGCCCTAACAGGGAGAGCTCCTATAATTCACCCCTCCACTTT.